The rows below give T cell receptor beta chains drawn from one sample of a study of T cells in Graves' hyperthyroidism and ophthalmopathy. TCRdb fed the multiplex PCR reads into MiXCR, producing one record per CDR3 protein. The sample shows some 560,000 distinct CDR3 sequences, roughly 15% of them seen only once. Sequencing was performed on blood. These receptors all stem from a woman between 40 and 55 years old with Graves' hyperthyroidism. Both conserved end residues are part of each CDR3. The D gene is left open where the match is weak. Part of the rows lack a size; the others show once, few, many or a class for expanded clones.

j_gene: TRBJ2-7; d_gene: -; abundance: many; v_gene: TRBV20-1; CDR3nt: TGCAGTGCCCTCGACTCGCCCCCCTACGAGCAGTACTTC; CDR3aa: CSALDSPPYEQYF
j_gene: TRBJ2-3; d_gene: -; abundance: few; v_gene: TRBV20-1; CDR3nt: TGCAGTGCTAGAGATGGGGTTACCGCCCAATCAGATACGCAGTATTTT; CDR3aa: CSARDGVTAQSDTQYF
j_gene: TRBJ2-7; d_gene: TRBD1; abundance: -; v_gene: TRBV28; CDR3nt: TGTGCCAGCAGAAAAACTGACAGGGCAGCCTACGAGCAGTACTTC; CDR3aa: CASRKTDRAAYEQYF
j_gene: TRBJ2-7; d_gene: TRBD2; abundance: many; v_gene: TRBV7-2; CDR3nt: TGTGCCAGCAGCACTAGCGGGAGTCAATCCTACGAGCAGTACTTC; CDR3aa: CASSTSGSQSYEQYF
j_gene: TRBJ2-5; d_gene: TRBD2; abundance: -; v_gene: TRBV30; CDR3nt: TGTGCCTGGAGCCCCTCTCTAGCGGGAAATGTGGGGACCCAGTACTTC; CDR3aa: CAWSPSLAGNVGTQYF
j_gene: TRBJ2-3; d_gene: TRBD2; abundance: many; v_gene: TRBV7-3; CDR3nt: TGTGCCAGCAGCTTTGGAGGGACGACTAGCGGGAGTGCGCAGTATTTT; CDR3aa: CASSFGGTTSGSAQYF
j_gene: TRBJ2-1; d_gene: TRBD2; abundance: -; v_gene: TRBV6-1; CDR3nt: TGTGCCAGCAGAGGGACTAGCGGGGGCTCCTACAATGAGCAGTTCTTC; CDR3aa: CASRGTSGGSYNEQFF
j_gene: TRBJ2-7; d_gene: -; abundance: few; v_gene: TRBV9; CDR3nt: TGTGCCAGCAGCGTAGATTTGGACACCTCCTACGAGCAGTACTTC; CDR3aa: CASSVDLDTSYEQYF
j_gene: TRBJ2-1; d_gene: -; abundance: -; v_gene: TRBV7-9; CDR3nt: TGTGCCAGCAGCCCTGTTGGGGGCCTTGGCAATGAGCAGTTCTTC; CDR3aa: CASSPVGGLGNEQFF
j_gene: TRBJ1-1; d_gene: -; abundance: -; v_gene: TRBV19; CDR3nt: TGTGCCAGTAGTCCTTCACAGGGTTTGGCCACTGAAGCTTTCTTT; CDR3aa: CASSPSQGLATEAFF
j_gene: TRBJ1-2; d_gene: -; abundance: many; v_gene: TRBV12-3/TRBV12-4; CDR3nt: TGTGCCAGCAGCTCCAGGGGTACAATCTATGGCTACACCTTC; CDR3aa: CASSSRGTIYGYTF
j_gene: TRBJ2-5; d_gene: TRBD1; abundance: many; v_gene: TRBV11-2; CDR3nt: TGTGCCAGCAGCTTACTGCCAGGGGGCGTAAGTAGGCAAGAGACCCAGTACTTC; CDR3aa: CASSLLPGGVSRQETQYF
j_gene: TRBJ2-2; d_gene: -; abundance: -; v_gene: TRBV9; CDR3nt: TGTGCCAGCAGCGACGACGGCTGGGAGAACACCGGGGAGCTGTTTTTT; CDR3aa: CASSDDGWENTGELFF
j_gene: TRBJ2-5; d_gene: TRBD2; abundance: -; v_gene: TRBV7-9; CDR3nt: TGTGGCAGCAGCTTTCCGACTAGCGGTCAAGAGACCCAGTACTTC; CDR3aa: CGSSFPTSGQETQYF
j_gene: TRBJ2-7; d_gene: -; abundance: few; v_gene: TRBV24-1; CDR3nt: TGTGCCACCGGGGGATCGTTATCCTACGAGCAGTACTTC; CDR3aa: CATGGSLSYEQYF
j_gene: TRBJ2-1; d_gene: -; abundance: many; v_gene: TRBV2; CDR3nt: TGTGCCAGCAGTGTTGGCAGGGTGGGGTACAATGAGCAGTTCTTC; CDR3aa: CASSVGRVGYNEQFF
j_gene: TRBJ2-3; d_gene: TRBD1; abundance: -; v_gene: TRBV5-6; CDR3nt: TGTGCCAGCAGCGTGGGACAGGCGAACACAGATACGCAGTATTTT; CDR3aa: CASSVGQANTDTQYF
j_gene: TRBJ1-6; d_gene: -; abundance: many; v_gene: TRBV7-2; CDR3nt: TGTGCCAGCAGCATCACTCTCAGCTCCTATAATTCACCCCTCCACTTT; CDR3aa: CASSITLSSYNSPLHF
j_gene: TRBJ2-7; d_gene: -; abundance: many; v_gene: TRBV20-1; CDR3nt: TGCAGTGCTCCCTGGAGGGGGCTCTACGAGCAGTACTTC; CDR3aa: CSAPWRGLYEQYF
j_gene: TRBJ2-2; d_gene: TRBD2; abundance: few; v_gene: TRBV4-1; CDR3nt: TGCGCCAGCAGCCAAGATGAGGGGCTAGCGGGAGGGCGCGGGGAGCTGTTTTTT; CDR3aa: CASSQDEGLAGGRGELFF
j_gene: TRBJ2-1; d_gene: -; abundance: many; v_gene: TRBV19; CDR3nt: TGTGCCAGTAACACCAACTCCTACAATGAGCAGTTCTTC; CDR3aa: CASNTNSYNEQFF
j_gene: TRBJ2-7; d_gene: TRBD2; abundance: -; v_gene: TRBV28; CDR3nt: TGTGCCAGCTATGCGACCGGGAGGGGTGGGCAGTACTTC; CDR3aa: CASYATGRGGQYF
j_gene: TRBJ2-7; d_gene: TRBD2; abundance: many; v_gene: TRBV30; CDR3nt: TGTGCCTGGAGTCTAGCGGGAGTCTACGAGCAGTACTTC; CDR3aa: CAWSLAGVYEQYF
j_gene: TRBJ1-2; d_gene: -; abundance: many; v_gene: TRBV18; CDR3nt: TGTGCCAGCTCTCCGGACAGCAACTATGGCTACACCTTC; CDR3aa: CASSPDSNYGYTF
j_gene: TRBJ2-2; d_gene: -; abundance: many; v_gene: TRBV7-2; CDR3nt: TGTGCCAGCAGCCTGGACAGACCCCCCGGTGGGGAGCTGTTTTTT; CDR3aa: CASSLDRPPGGELFF
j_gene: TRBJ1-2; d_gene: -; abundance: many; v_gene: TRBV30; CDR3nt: TGTGCCTGGAGTGCCCCTCCGGGAGGTGGCTATGGCTACACCTTC; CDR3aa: CAWSAPPGGGYGYTF
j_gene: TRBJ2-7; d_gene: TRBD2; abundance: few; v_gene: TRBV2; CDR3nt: TGTGCCAGCAGGACTAGCGGGAGATGGTACGAGCAGTACTTC; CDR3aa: CASRTSGRWYEQYF
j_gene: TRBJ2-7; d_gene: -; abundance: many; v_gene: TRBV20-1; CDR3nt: TGCAGTGCCCACCCACGGGAGAGCTACGAGCAGTACTTC; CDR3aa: CSAHPRESYEQYF
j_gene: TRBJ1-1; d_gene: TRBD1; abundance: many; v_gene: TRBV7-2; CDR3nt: TGTGCCAGCAGCGTCAGGGGGTATAACACTGAAGCTTTCTTT; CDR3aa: CASSVRGYNTEAFF
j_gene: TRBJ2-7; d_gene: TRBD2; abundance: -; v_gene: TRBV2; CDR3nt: TGTGCCAGCAGTGGGACTAGCGAAAATGAGCAGTACTTC; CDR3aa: CASSGTSENEQYF
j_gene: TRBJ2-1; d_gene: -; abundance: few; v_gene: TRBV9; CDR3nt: TGTGCCAGCAGCGTAGGAAACACCAACAATGAGCAGTTCTTC; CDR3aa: CASSVGNTNNEQFF
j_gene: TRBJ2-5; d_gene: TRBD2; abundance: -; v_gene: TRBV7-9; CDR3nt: TGTGCCAGCAGCCAAAATTCGGGAGGGGAGACCCAGTACTTC; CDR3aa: CASSQNSGGETQYF
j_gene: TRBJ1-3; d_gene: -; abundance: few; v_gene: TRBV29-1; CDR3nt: TGCAGCGTTGAAGATCCGGACAGATCTGGAAACACCATATATTTT; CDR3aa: CSVEDPDRSGNTIYF
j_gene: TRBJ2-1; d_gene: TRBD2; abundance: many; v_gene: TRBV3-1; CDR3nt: TGTGCCAGCAGCCTAGCACTAGCGGGAGGCGGGTACAATGAGCAGTTCTTC; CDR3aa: CASSLALAGGGYNEQFF
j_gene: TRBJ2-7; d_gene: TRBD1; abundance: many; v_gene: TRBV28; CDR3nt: TGTGCCAGCACCGTCCCGGGACAGACTTTAGAGCAGTACTTC; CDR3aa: CASTVPGQTLEQYF
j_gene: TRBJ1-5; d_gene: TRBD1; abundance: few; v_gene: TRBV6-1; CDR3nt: TGTGCCAGCAGCACCGACAGGGGCGCTCAGCCCCAGCATTTT; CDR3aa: CASSTDRGAQPQHF
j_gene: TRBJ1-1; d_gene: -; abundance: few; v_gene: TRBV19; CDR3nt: TGTGCCAGTAGTGTCATCCCAGGGGACACTGAAGCTTTCTTT; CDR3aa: CASSVIPGDTEAFF
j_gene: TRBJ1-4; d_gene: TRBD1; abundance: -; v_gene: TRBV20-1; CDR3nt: TGCAGTGCTAGAAGACAGGGGGCAAGCGAAAAACTGTTTTTT; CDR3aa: CSARRQGASEKLFF
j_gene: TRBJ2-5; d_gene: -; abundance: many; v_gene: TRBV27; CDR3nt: TGTGCCAGCAGTTTATCGATAATGGGGGTATTGGCAGAGACCCAGTACTTC; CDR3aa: CASSLSIMGVLAETQYF
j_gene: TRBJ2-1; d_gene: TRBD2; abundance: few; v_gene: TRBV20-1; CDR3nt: TGCAGTTCCCCGCCGGGACTAGCGATCGATGAGCAGTTCTTC; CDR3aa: CSSPPGLAIDEQFF
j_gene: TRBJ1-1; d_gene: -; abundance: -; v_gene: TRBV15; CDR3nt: TGTGCCACCAGCGGTCTGAATGCTGAAGCTTTCTTT; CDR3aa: CATSGLNAEAFF
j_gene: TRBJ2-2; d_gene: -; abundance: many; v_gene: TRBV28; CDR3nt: TGTGCCAGCAGTTTATCATCAGGAACTCTTAACACCGGGGAGCTGTTTTTT; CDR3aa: CASSLSSGTLNTGELFF
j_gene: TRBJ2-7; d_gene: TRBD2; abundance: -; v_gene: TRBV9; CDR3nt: TGTGCCAGCAGCGTAGGAACTAGCGGGAGCGAGCAGTACTTC; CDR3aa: CASSVGTSGSEQYF
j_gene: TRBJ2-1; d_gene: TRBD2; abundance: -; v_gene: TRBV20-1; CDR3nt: TGCAGTGCTAGGATGGGGACTAGCGTTAGGAACAATGAGCAGTTCTTC; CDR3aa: CSARMGTSVRNNEQFF
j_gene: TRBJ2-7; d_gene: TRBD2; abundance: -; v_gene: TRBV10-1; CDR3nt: TGCGCCAGCAGCCCTATAGCGGGAGTGTACGAGCAGTACTTC; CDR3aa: CASSPIAGVYEQYF
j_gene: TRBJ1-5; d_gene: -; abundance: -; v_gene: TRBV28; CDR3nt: TGTGCCAGCAGTCCCCGCTGGGTGGTCGGGCAGCCCCAGCATTTT; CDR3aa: CASSPRWVVGQPQHF
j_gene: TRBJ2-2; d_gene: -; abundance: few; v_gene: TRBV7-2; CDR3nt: TGTGCCAGCAGCTTGATTTACGGGGAGCTGTTTTTT; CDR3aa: CASSLIYGELFF
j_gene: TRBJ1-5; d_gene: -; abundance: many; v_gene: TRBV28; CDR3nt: TGTGCCATCCAGGTGGGCCATCAGCCCCAGCATTTT; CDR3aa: CAIQVGHQPQHF
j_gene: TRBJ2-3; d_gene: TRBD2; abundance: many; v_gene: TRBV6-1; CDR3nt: TGTGCCAGCAGGGACATTGGACTAGCGCTTCGCACAGATACGCAGTATTTT; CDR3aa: CASRDIGLALRTDTQYF
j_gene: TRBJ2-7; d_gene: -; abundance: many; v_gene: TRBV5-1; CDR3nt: TGCGCCAGCAGCCCCCGGACGGACGGGCCTTACGAGCAGTACTTC; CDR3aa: CASSPRTDGPYEQYF
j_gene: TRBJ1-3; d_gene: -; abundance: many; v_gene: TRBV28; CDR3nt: TGTGCCAGCAGTTTATATTCGGTACACACTGGAAACACCATATATTTT; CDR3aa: CASSLYSVHTGNTIYF
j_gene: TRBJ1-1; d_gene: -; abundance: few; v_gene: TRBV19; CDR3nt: TGTGCCAGTGGAGGGGCCAGGAAGGCCGACACTGAAGCTTTCTTT; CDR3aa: CASGGARKADTEAFF